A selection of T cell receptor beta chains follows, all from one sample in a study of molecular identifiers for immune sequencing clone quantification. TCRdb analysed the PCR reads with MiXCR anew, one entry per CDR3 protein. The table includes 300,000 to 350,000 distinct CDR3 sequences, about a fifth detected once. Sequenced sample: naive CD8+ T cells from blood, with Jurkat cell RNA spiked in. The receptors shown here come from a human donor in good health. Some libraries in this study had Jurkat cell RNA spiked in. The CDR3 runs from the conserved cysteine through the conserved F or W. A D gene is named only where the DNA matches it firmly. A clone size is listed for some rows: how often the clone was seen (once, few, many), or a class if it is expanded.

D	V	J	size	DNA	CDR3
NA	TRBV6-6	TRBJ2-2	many	TGTGCCAGCAGTTACTTTAGGGGCGGGGAGCTGTTTTTT	CASSYFRGGELFF
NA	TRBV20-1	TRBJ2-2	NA	TGCAGTGCTAGAGGGGACGACGGGAACACCGGGGAGCTGTTTTTT	CSARGDDGNTGELFF
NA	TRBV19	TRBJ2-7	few	TGTGCCAGTAGTATAGATCTGGGGCAGGGCTACGAGCAGTACTTC	CASSIDLGQGYEQYF
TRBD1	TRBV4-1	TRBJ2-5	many	TGCGCCAGCAGCTCTTCTCGTGGGACAGGAGAGACCCAGTACTTC	CASSSSRGTGETQYF
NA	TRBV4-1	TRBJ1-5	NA	TGCGCCAGCAGCCAACGGGGGGATGGTCAGCCCCAGCATTTT	CASSQRGDGQPQHF
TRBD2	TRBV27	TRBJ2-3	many	TGTGCCAGCAGTTTACTGGCTAGCGGGAGACGTACAGATACGCAGTATTTT	CASSLLASGRRTDTQYF
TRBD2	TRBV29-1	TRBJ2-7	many	TGCAGCGTTCGACTAGCGGGAGTGTGGGAGCAGTACTTC	CSVRLAGVWEQYF
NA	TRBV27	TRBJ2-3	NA	TGTGCCAGCAGTTTAGTGGTCCCATCGGGCACAGATACGCAGTATTTT	CASSLVVPSGTDTQYF
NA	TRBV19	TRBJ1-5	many	TGTGCCAGTAGTATAGTGGGGGGCATGAGCAATCAGCCCCAGCATTTT	CASSIVGGMSNQPQHF
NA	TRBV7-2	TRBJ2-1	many	TGTGCCAGCAGCTTTCTCGGGAGCTCCTACAATGAGCAGTTCTTC	CASSFLGSSYNEQFF
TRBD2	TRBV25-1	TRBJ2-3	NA	TGTGCCAGCAGTGAATTGCTCGCGGGGGACACAGATACGCAGTATTTT	CASSELLAGDTDTQYF
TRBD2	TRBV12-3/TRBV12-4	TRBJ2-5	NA	TGTGCCAGCAGTCTCCTGGGAGTAGCGGGGCAAGAGACCCAGTACTTC	CASSLLGVAGQETQYF